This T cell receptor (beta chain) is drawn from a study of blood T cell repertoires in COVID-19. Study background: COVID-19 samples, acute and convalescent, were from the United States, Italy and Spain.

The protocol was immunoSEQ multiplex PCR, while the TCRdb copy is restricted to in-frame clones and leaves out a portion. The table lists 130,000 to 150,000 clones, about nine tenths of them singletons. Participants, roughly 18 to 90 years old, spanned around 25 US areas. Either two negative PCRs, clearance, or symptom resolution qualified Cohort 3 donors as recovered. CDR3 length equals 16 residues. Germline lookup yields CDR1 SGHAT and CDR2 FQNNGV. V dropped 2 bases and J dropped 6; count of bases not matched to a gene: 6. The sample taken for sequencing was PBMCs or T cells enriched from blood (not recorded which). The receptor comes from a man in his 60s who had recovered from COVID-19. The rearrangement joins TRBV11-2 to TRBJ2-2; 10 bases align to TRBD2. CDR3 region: CASSLRLAGAAGELFF. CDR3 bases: TGTGCCAGCAGCTTAAGGCTAGCGGGAGCCGCCGGGGAGCTGTTTTTT.